This entry describes one T cell receptor (beta chain). This sample stems from a study of blood T cell repertoires in COVID-19. The length of the CDR3 is 14 residues. Germline values: CDR1 MNHNY, CDR2 SVGAGI (reference sequence). V shed 4 bases and J shed 1 base, with 8 bases lying between them. Original methodology: Amplification of reference gene primers provided the estimated nucleated cell counts. Sequencing used immunoSEQ multiplex PCR; TCRdb keeps in-frame clones, though not all of them. That table furnishes V, J and clone size, whereas the DNA furnished D and trimming. The sample lists roughly 130,000 clones; roughly 80% were seen once.

The receptor was derived from a man aged 65-85 years with acute or convalescent COVID-19. The gene calls are TRBV6-6 and TRBJ1-3; tentative D call: TRBD1 (6 bases). Sample: peripheral blood. DNA of the CDR3: TGTGCCAGCAGTTTACAGGGTTCTGGAAACACCATATATTTT. Protein sequence: CASSLQGSGNTIYF.